Listed below are T cell receptor beta chains from one sample, sequenced in a study of T cell repertoires in cytomegalovirus infection. TCRdb reprocessed the reads via MiXCR and lists one record per CDR3 protein. This sample has approximately 500,000 distinct CDR3 sequences, with more than 15% found just once. Sample: CD8+ T cells from PBMCs. Receptors were obtained from a human donor in good health (CMV status not recorded). Some clones in this sample may be carry-over from other donors' samples. Each CDR3 is given with its conserved first and last residue. A D gene is named only where the DNA matches it firmly. The listing skips clone size in some rows; elsewhere it reads once, few, many or a size class.

d_gene,abundance,j_gene,v_gene,CDR3aa,CDR3nt
-,many,TRBJ1-1,TRBV12-5,CASGFSGGPGAEAFF,TGTGCTAGTGGTTTTTCTGGGGGCCCGGGGGCTGAAGCTTTCTTT
TRBD2,many,TRBJ2-3,TRBV6-6,CASSYSAPSGGRGDTQYF,TGTGCCAGCAGTTACTCGGCGCCTAGCGGGGGGAGGGGAGATACGCAGTATTTT
TRBD2,-,TRBJ2-3,TRBV12-3/TRBV12-4,CASSFGTSGGDTQYF,TGTGCCAGCAGTTTCGGGACTAGCGGGGGAGATACGCAGTATTTT
-,-,TRBJ2-7,TRBV3-1,CASSPRGVDYEQYF,TGTGCCAGCAGCCCCCGGGGCGTAGACTACGAGCAGTACTTC
TRBD2,many,TRBJ2-4,TRBV4-2,CASSPSGGTSGRTGGKNIQYF,TGTGCCAGCAGCCCTTCTGGGGGGACTAGCGGGAGGACGGGAGGCAAAAACATTCAGTACTTC
-,many,TRBJ2-7,TRBV7-9,CASSSEGAGLYEQYF,TGTGCCAGCAGCTCGGAGGGGGCAGGGCTCTACGAGCAGTACTTC
-,-,TRBJ1-1,TRBV20-1,CSAREPANTEAFF,TGCAGTGCTAGGGAGCCAGCGAACACTGAAGCTTTCTTT
TRBD1,many,TRBJ1-2,TRBV5-4,CASSSGDSAGSYGYTF,TGTGCCAGCAGCTCGGGGGACAGTGCCGGTAGCTATGGCTACACCTTC
-,many,TRBJ2-5,TRBV2,CASSERGGSVETQYF,TGTGCCAGCAGTGAAAGAGGGGGATCTGTTGAGACCCAGTACTTC
TRBD2,-,TRBJ2-7,TRBV29-1,CSVEDRGLAGPYEQYF,TGCAGCGTTGAAGACCGGGGACTAGCGGGGCCCTACGAGCAGTACTTC
TRBD2,few,TRBJ2-2,TRBV5-1,CASSLSGVFNGELFF,TGCGCCAGCAGCTTAAGCGGGGTTTTCAACGGGGAGCTGTTTTTT
TRBD2,many,TRBJ2-7,TRBV7-2,CASSLRTGGPHEQYF,TGTGCCAGCAGCTTAAGAACGGGGGGGCCCCACGAGCAGTACTTC
TRBD1,many,TRBJ1-1,TRBV2,CASSDPDRAVLEAFF,TGTGCCAGCAGTGACCCGGACAGGGCCGTTTTAGAGGCTTTCTTT
-,many,TRBJ2-1,TRBV28,CASSLLGSSYNEQFF,TGTGCCAGCAGCTTACTTGGGAGCTCCTACAATGAGCAGTTCTTC
TRBD1,many,TRBJ2-2,TRBV12-3/TRBV12-4,CASSKGQGAITGELFF,TGTGCCAGCAGTAAGGGACAGGGGGCAATAACCGGGGAGCTGTTTTTT
-,-,TRBJ2-2,TRBV7-8,CASSPRSGAKTGEMFF,TGTGCAAGCAGCCCTCGGTCGGGAGCAAAAACAGGGGAGATGTTTTTT
-,many,TRBJ2-5,TRBV4-1,CASSQAPQGSETQYF,TGCGCCAGCAGCCAAGCTCCGCAGGGATCTGAGACCCAGTACTTC
-,many,TRBJ2-7,TRBV6-6,CASSLPGLPYEQYF,TGTGCCAGCAGTTTGCCGGGACTTCCTTACGAGCAGTACTTC
-,many,TRBJ1-3,TRBV27,CASSQAVSGNTIYF,TGTGCCAGCAGCCAGGCTGTCTCTGGAAACACCATATATTTT
TRBD1,-,TRBJ2-5,TRBV27,CASSHGTGRQETQYF,TGTGCCAGCAGTCACGGGACAGGGAGACAAGAGACCCAGTACTTC
-,few,TRBJ1-5,TRBV27,CASSLRGASNQPQHF,TGTGCCAGCAGTTTACGAGGGGCGAGCAATCAGCCCCAGCATTTT
-,-,TRBJ2-3,TRBV11-2,CASSLDQMRTGRDTQYF,TGTGCCAGCAGCTTAGATCAGATGAGGACTGGGAGGGATACGCAGTATTTT
TRBD1,many,TRBJ1-1,TRBV11-2,CASSPLRTGLNTEAFF,TGTGCCAGCAGCCCACTCCGGACAGGCCTGAACACTGAAGCTTTCTTT
-,many,TRBJ1-5,TRBV27,CASSRRYSNQPQHF,TGTGCCAGCAGTCGACGATATAGCAATCAGCCCCAGCATTTT
-,many,TRBJ2-3,TRBV7-9,CASSPRVASTDTQYF,TGTGCCAGCAGCCCTCGTGTGGCGAGCACAGATACGCAGTATTTT
-,many,TRBJ1-1,TRBV4-2,CASSQGGGMNTEAFF,TGTGCCAGCAGCCAAGGAGGAGGGATGAACACTGAAGCTTTCTTT
TRBD2,many,TRBJ2-7,TRBV20-1,CSARDSLAGSYEQYF,TGCAGTGCTAGAGATTCCCTAGCGGGATCCTACGAGCAGTACTTC
TRBD1,-,TRBJ2-5,TRBV6-5,CASSGWGQGAQETQYF,TGTGCCAGCAGTGGATGGGGGCAGGGGGCCCAAGAGACCCAGTACTTC
-,many,TRBJ2-1,TRBV4-1,CASSPGGTQLYNEQFF,TGCGCCAGCAGCCCAGGAGGGACCCAGCTCTACAATGAGCAGTTCTTC
TRBD2,-,TRBJ2-1,TRBV20-1,CSASGGIGEQFF,TGCAGTGCTAGCGGGGGGATTGGTGAGCAGTTCTTC
-,few,TRBJ2-2,TRBV9,CASSVAAYPGSGELFF,TGTGCCAGCAGCGTAGCAGCTTACCCAGGGAGCGGGGAGCTGTTTTTT
TRBD1,many,TRBJ2-3,TRBV27,CASRGTGVIPDTQYF,TGTGCCAGCAGGGGAACAGGGGTTATCCCAGATACGCAGTATTTT
-,few,TRBJ1-1,TRBV2,CASTKVAGERTEAFF,TGTGCCAGCACGAAAGTGGCAGGGGAGCGCACTGAAGCTTTCTTT
TRBD2,-,TRBJ2-1,TRBV5-1,CASSLTSGRSNEQFF,TGCGCCAGCAGCCTAACTAGCGGGAGGTCCAATGAGCAGTTCTTC
-,few,TRBJ2-2,TRBV27,CASRGFAGELFF,TGTGCCAGCAGAGGGTTTGCCGGGGAGCTGTTTTTT
-,-,TRBJ2-7,TRBV7-9,CASSFSGQGMYEQYF,TGTGCCAGCAGCTTCTCTGGGCAGGGGATGTACGAGCAGTACTTC
-,once,TRBJ2-3,TRBV2,CASRDGVDTQYF,TGTGCCAGCCGAGATGGGGTAGATACGCAGTATTTT
-,-,TRBJ1-1,TRBV10-2,CASSEAAEAFF,TGCGCCAGCAGTGAGGCAGCTGAAGCTTTCTTT
-,many,TRBJ1-1,TRBV12-3/TRBV12-4,CASSSPGGAEAFF,TGTGCCAGCAGTTCCCCGGGGGGCGCTGAAGCTTTCTTT
TRBD1,-,TRBJ2-7,TRBV28,CASIPQGAPSSYEQYF,TGTGCCAGCATACCTCAGGGGGCTCCCAGCTCCTACGAGCAGTACTTC